The rows below give T cell receptor beta chains drawn from one sample of a study of T cell responses to AZD1222 COVID-19 vaccine. Repertoires were generated with immunoSEQ multiplex PCR, while TCRdb's copy carries only in-frame clones and drops some. The sample holds approximately 100,000 clones, around nine tenths seen once. Sequencing used peripheral blood, obtained on day 0 of AZD1222 vaccination. All receptors come from an adult in good health. CDR3s include the opening cysteine and the closing phenylalanine or tryptophan.

TRBJ2-2 TRBV7-2 CASSPTAGGELFF
TRBJ2-7 TRBV18 CASSGGREQYF
TRBJ1-2 TRBV5-6 CASRLQGAYGYTF
TRBJ2-5 TRBV6-5 CASSYPGQLQETQYF
TRBJ1-4 TRBV7-6 CASSSTGSLGEKLFF
TRBJ2-6 TRBV19 CASNEVGKGAAGANVLTF
TRBJ2-1 TRBV28 CASSSQQMGPYNEQFF
TRBJ2-5 TRBV28 CASSLYAGRETQYF
TRBJ2-4 TRBV7-9 CASSLGDAALKNIQYF
TRBJ1-1 TRBV4-1 CASSQVGVRGPNTEAFF
TRBJ2-1 TRBV3-1/TRBV3-2 CASSQEAFSYNEQFF
TRBJ1-2 TRBV7-9 CASSSQGVPYGYTF
TRBJ1-2 TRBV4-1 CASSQDSFSFWNGYTF
TRBJ1-1 TRBV2 CASGGQPNTEAFF
TRBJ1-6 TRBV2 CASRTTGLGNSPLHF
TRBJ2-1 TRBV7-2 CASSERGSSYNEQFF
TRBJ1-1 TRBV19 CATSKRGGWNTEAFF
TRBJ2-1 TRBV25-1 CASSGAGRFYNEQFF
TRBJ1-6 TRBV25-1 CASSGAPYNNSPLHF
TRBJ2-4 TRBV5-8 CASSLGPKNIQYF
TRBJ2-1 TRBV4-3 CASSQEMGNNEQFF
TRBJ1-2 TRBV5-4 CASSLDGTETNYGYTF
TRBJ2-1 TRBV6-2/TRBV6-3 CASSYGPGVEFF
TRBJ1-2 TRBV29-1 CSVGSASSYGYTF
TRBJ2-3 TRBV29-1 CSVVAVLTGTDTQYF
TRBJ1-2 TRBV18 CASSPEVWDRGGYTF
TRBJ2-1 TRBV24-1 CATSDSGGFRYNEQFF
TRBJ1-2 TRBV18 CASSPRREPNYGYTF
TRBJ1-1 TRBV19 CASSTTGQRIEAFF
TRBJ1-1 TRBV28 CASSSPFSGQEGGTEAFF
TRBJ2-2 TRBV10-2 CASSASGSGELFF
TRBJ1-2 TRBV5-1 CASSSGVSNYGYTF
TRBJ2-3 TRBV4-1 CASSQDGMDTQYF
TRBJ2-1 TRBV7-9 CASSPEGAGGRDEQFF
TRBJ1-2 TRBV6-5 CASGGGQALYGYTF
TRBJ2-7 TRBV27 CASSPKSGGPYEQYF
TRBJ1-1 TRBV7-8 CASSFGSNTEAFF
TRBJ1-4 TRBV7-2 CASSLNYRGLNEKLFF
TRBJ2-5 TRBV7-2 CASSLVTTSPKTQYF
TRBJ1-1 TRBV5-1 CASSLGIMNTEAFF
TRBJ2-7 TRBV5-4 CASSSGESNEQYF
TRBJ2-5 TRBV19 CASSILQGAQETQYF
TRBJ2-5 TRBV7-7 CASSSSGQPPGTQYF